These T cell receptor beta chains were read from a single sample in a study of blood T cell repertoires in COVID-19. TCRdb's copy holds only in-frame clones and misses some; the assay was immunoSEQ multiplex PCR. This sample has fewer than 250,000 clones, with around four fifths found just once. The sequenced sample was peripheral blood. The origin of the receptors is a human donor in a cohort sampled during active COVID-19. Each CDR3 is given with its conserved first and last residue. The D gene is left open where the match is weak. Not every row has a clone size; where given, it reads once, few, many or a size class.

j_call clone_size d_call v_call cdr3_aa cdr3_nt
TRBJ1-5 NA NA TRBV10-2 CASSEAGQPQHF TGCGCCAGCAGTGAGGCCGGTCAGCCCCAGCATTTT
TRBJ1-2 NA NA TRBV12-3/TRBV12-4 CASSFRGGGYTF TGTGCCAGCAGTTTTCGGGGAGGTGGCTACACCTTC
TRBJ2-2 NA TRBD2 TRBV30 CAWNSGRVTGELFF TGTGCCTGGAATAGCGGGAGAGTCACCGGGGAGCTGTTTTTT
TRBJ1-2 NA NA TRBV6-6 CASRSSGGLYGYTF TGTGCCAGCAGAAGTTCCGGGGGACTCTATGGCTACACCTTC
TRBJ2-7 NA NA TRBV11-1 CASSLGSLRDEQYF TGTGCCAGCAGCTTAGGTTCCCTCCGTGACGAGCAGTACTTC
TRBJ2-1 NA TRBD1 TRBV12-3/TRBV12-4 CASKGQGIYEQFF TGTGCCAGCAAGGGACAGGGGATCTATGAGCAGTTCTTC
TRBJ1-1 NA NA TRBV27 CASSFTDSLNTEAFF TGTGCCAGCAGTTTCACCGACAGCCTGAACACTGAAGCTTTCTTT
TRBJ2-1 NA NA TRBV18 CASSPGLDNEQFF TGTGCCAGCTCACCGGGACTGGACAATGAGCAGTTCTTC
TRBJ2-3 NA NA TRBV4-1 CASSQDVQGKIGADTQYF TGCGCCAGCAGCCAAGATGTCCAGGGGAAAATAGGGGCAGATACGCAGTATTTT
TRBJ1-5 NA NA TRBV6-5 CASGSNQPQHF TGTGCCTCGGGTAGCAATCAGCCCCAGCATTTT
TRBJ1-1 NA TRBD1 TRBV3-1/TRBV3-2 CASSPWDRGNTEAFF TGTGCCAGCAGCCCATGGGACAGGGGGAACACTGAAGCTTTCTTT
TRBJ1-5 NA NA TRBV5-8 CASSFQRDQPQHF TGTGCCAGCAGCTTCCAGCGTGATCAGCCCCAGCATTTT
TRBJ2-7 NA NA TRBV28 CASSPGTLYEQYF TGTGCCAGCTCACCCGGGACACTATACGAGCAGTACTTC
TRBJ1-2 NA NA TRBV2 CASSEALRNYGYTF TGTGCCAGCAGTGAAGCGCTTCGGAACTATGGCTACACCTTC
TRBJ1-1 NA NA TRBV25-1 CASSEWAQGNTEAFF TGTGCCAGCAGTGAGTGGGCCCAGGGGAACACTGAAGCTTTCTTT
TRBJ2-2 NA TRBD2 TRBV4-1 CASSQVLAGGSNTGELFF TGCGCCAGCAGCCAAGTGCTAGCGGGGGGGTCAAACACCGGGGAGCTGTTTTTT
TRBJ2-5 NA NA TRBV4-1 CASSQGGDQETQYF TGCGCCAGCAGCCAAGGGGGGGACCAGGAGACCCAGTACTTC
TRBJ2-6 NA NA TRBV4-2 CASSPQIQGGGANVLTF TGTGCCAGCAGCCCCCAAATTCAGGGCGGTGGGGCCAACGTCCTGACTTTC
TRBJ1-3 NA NA TRBV30 CAWTPGGQVVGNTIYF TGTGCCTGGACTCCCGGGGGGCAGGTCGTTGGAAACACCATATATTTT
TRBJ1-3 once NA TRBV29-1 CSVRGTTGNTIYF TGCAGCGTCCGGGGGACCACTGGAAACACCATATATTTT
TRBJ1-1 NA TRBD1 TRBV5-1 CASSLAGQGRAEAFF TGCGCCAGCAGCTTGGCGGGACAGGGTAGAGCAGAAGCTTTCTTT
TRBJ2-5 NA NA TRBV7-2 CASSFGVALETQYF TGTGCCAGCAGCTTCGGGGTGGCTTTAGAGACCCAGTACTTC
TRBJ1-3 NA NA TRBV5-1 CASSPDYSGNTIYF TGCGCCAGCAGCCCGGACTACTCTGGAAACACCATATATTTT
TRBJ2-2 NA NA TRBV6-5 CASMGQANTGELFF TGTGCCAGCATGGGACAAGCGAACACCGGGGAGCTGTTTTTT
TRBJ1-5 few NA TRBV30 CAWSRGSAQHF TGTGCCTGGAGCCGGGGGTCGGCCCAGCATTTT
TRBJ1-1 NA NA TRBV15 CATSRALQGNTEAFF TGTGCCACCAGCAGAGCCTTACAGGGAAACACTGAAGCTTTCTTT
TRBJ1-1 NA NA TRBV15 CATSRGWGVNTEAFF TGTGCCACCAGCAGAGGTTGGGGGGTAAACACTGAAGCTTTCTTT
TRBJ1-3 NA NA TRBV28 CASSSQGTGNTIYF TGTGCCAGCAGTTCCCAGGGCACTGGAAACACCATATATTTT
TRBJ1-1 NA TRBD1 TRBV7-2 CASSLARLTGVDTEAFF TGTGCCAGCAGCTTAGCCCGCCTGACAGGGGTAGACACTGAAGCTTTCTTT
TRBJ2-1 NA TRBD2 TRBV19 CASSRLAGNNEQFF TGTGCCAGTAGTAGGCTAGCGGGGAACAATGAGCAGTTCTTC
TRBJ1-5 NA TRBD1 TRBV10-1 CASSDRGHQPQHF TGCGCCAGCAGCGACAGGGGGCATCAGCCCCAGCATTTT
TRBJ1-2 few NA TRBV28 CASAATQKVYYGYTF TGTGCCAGCGCCGCGACACAGAAGGTCTACTATGGCTACACCTTC
TRBJ2-2 NA NA TRBV5-6 CASSLASVGGLFF TGTGCCAGCAGCTTGGCTTCGGTCGGGGGGCTGTTTTTT
TRBJ1-2 NA TRBD1 TRBV30 CAWTAVTGVRGYTF TGTGCCTGGACCGCTGTTACAGGGGTGCGTGGCTACACCTTC
TRBJ1-6 NA NA TRBV18 CASSLSGVPLHF TGTGCCAGCTCACTCAGCGGTGTGCCCCTCCACTTT
TRBJ2-5 once TRBD1 TRBV10-3 CAISDRDRGVGETQYF TGTGCCATCAGTGACCGGGACAGGGGAGTCGGCGAGACCCAGTACTTC
TRBJ2-6 NA NA TRBV21-1 CASSYDVPREPGANVLTF TGTGCCAGCTCCTACGACGTCCCGAGGGAGCCTGGGGCCAACGTCCTGACTTTC
TRBJ2-7 NA TRBD1 TRBV6-2/TRBV6-3 CASSFPDRASSYEQYF TGTGCCAGCAGTTTTCCGGACAGGGCTTCCTCCTACGAGCAGTACTTC
TRBJ2-1 NA NA TRBV9 CASSGGDSLLYNEQFF TGTGCCAGCAGCGGTGGGGACTCCTTATTGTACAATGAGCAGTTCTTC
TRBJ2-5 NA NA TRBV10-2 CASTGGRGAQETQYF TGCGCCAGCACCGGTGGCAGGGGGGCCCAAGAGACCCAGTACTTC
TRBJ2-5 NA NA TRBV29-1 CSVRAASLRETQYF TGCAGCGTTCGCGCCGCAAGCTTGCGCGAGACCCAGTACTTC
TRBJ1-2 medium-sized NA TRBV9 CASSVGTMDGYTF TGTGCCAGCAGCGTAGGAACAATGGATGGCTACACCTTC
TRBJ1-6 NA NA TRBV9 CASSPSPGIQSSPLHF TGTGCCAGCAGCCCCTCACCCGGGATTCAAAGTTCACCCCTCCACTTT
TRBJ2-3 NA TRBD1 TRBV18 CASSKGQGTDTQYF TGTGCCAGCTCAAAGGGACAGGGAACAGATACGCAGTATTTT
TRBJ2-1 NA NA TRBV2 CASQVPSQGIEQFF TGTGCCAGCCAAGTCCCTAGTCAGGGGATTGAGCAGTTCTTC
TRBJ2-1 NA NA TRBV13 CASSPGVSSYNEQFF TGTGCCAGCAGCCCCGGGGTGAGCTCCTACAATGAGCAGTTCTTC
TRBJ1-6 NA NA TRBV3-1/TRBV3-2 CASSPETVRNSPLHF TGTGCCAGCAGCCCCGAAACGGTCCGGAATTCACCCCTCCACTTT
TRBJ2-3 NA TRBD1 TRBV11-3 CASSLRQGGDTQYF TGTGCCAGCAGCTTAAGACAGGGTGGCGATACGCAGTATTTT
TRBJ1-3 NA NA TRBV7-9 CASSLRQLLNTIYF TGTGCCAGCAGCCTACGACAGCTTCTAAACACCATATATTTT
TRBJ2-1 NA NA TRBV11-2 CASSLAGHNEQFF TGTGCCAGCAGCTTAGCCGGTCACAATGAGCAGTTCTTC
TRBJ1-5 NA NA TRBV2 CASSESGFVPQHF TGTGCCAGCAGTGAATCGGGGTTTGTGCCCCAGCATTTT
TRBJ1-1 NA TRBD1 TRBV7-9 CASSTGPGTGGHYGAEAFF TGTGCCAGCAGCACCGGGCCCGGGACAGGGGGCCATTATGGCGCTGAAGCTTTCTTT
TRBJ1-3 NA NA TRBV10-3 CATRSASSGNTIYF TGTGCCACCAGGAGCGCGAGCTCTGGAAACACCATATATTTT